This T cell receptor beta chain was sequenced for a study of cytomegalovirus exposure and HLA in healthy donors. The study ran its PCR with 60 Vbeta and 13 Jbeta primers. Generated by immunoSEQ multiplex PCR, the TCRdb table keeps only in-frame clones and is missing some. This table has 150,000 to 200,000 clones, about 80% appearing once. Between the trimmed V and J ends, which lost 8 bases and 2 bases, there was a span of 16 bases. This CDR3 contains 15 residues. CDR1 and CDR2 (germline): LNHDA, SQIVND (reference sequence). Concerning this clone: The antigen remains undetermined.

Study observations and caveats: Presence/absence analyses supposed approximately even sequencing depth among donors. TCR beta V- and J-gene trimming, according to a later analysis, was linked to a missense DCLRE1C variant.

The sequence was collected from a man under 40 in good health and CMV-seropositive. Sequenced input: PBMCs. The chain recombines TRBV19 with TRBJ1-5, with D tentatively TRBD1 (6 bases). The CDR3 coding sequence is TGTGCCAGTCAAAAACAGGGATCCGGCAATCAGCCCCAGCATTTT. Translated: CASQKQGSGNQPQHF.